This is a list of T cell receptor beta chains from one sample in a study of CD8+ T cells in alopecia areata. TCRdb keeps only in-frame clones here, not all; method: immunoSEQ multiplex PCR. The repertoire holds approximately 120,000 clones, around 60% seen once, with 4.5% to 6% in the top ten. The source material was CD4+ T cells sorted from blood, sampled at week 4, from a patient treated with tofacitinib. These receptors were obtained from a human donor with alopecia areata. CDR3s include the opening cysteine and the closing phenylalanine or tryptophan.

TRBV6-6	TRBJ2-1	16	CATRPLTGVSNNEQFF
TRBV5-1	TRBJ1-1	18	CASSPTRIVEHMNTEAFF
TRBV25-1	TRBJ2-5	14	CASSEGEFVETQYF
TRBV5-1	TRBJ1-1	12	CASSLDPGPAFF
TRBV28	TRBJ1-4	13	CASSFSLWEKLFF
TRBV30	TRBJ1-1	12	CAWTGVNTEAFF
TRBV15	TRBJ2-5	15	CATSRDIGERETQYF
TRBV29-1	TRBJ1-1	13	CRVDRAFGTEAFF
TRBV18	TRBJ2-7	14	CASSPWATAYEQYF
TRBV15	TRBJ2-2	15	CATTGGLPNTGELFF
TRBV29-1	TRBJ2-7	14	CSALSGVSSYEQYF
TRBV5-1	TRBJ2-1	15	CASSFGQGAINEQFF
TRBV4-3	TRBJ2-2	14	CASSQGPSTGELFF